This T cell receptor beta chain was captured in a study of cytomegalovirus exposure and HLA in healthy donors. Study-level points and caveats: Another analysis was done later, and it associated fewer than 20,000 TCR beta sequences with HLA alleles at 0.05 false discovery rate.

CDR3 length equals 14 residues. Trimming removed 4 bases from V and 9 bases from J, with 16 bases in between. CDR1 and CDR2 from the germline V gene are MDHEN and SYDVKM. With 60 Vbeta and 13 Jbeta primers, the PCR was carried out. The data were produced by immunoSEQ multiplex PCR, yet TCRdb's version contains in-frame clones alone and is incomplete. The sample lists about 160,000 clones, 75% to 85% seen once, with roughly 4.4% in the top ten. Notes on this clone: Antigen unknown.

The clonotype comes from a man aged 30-40 years in good health and CMV-seronegative. Specimen: PBMCs. The gene calls are TRBV28 and TRBJ2-1; D uncertain. In DNA, the CDR3 is TGTGCCAGCAGTTCTTTCGCCCCCTTCGGTGAGCAGTTCTTC. Protein product: CASSSFAPFGEQFF.